This T cell receptor beta chain was observed in a study of T cell responses to AZD1222 COVID-19 vaccine. Study observations and caveats: Donors were chiefly white British, with a greater number of females, and clonal diversity was perhaps underestimated. Just a handful of AZD1222 recipients were seropositive at baseline.

This CDR3 comprises 15 residues. Germline assignment: CDR1 MNHEY and CDR2 SVGAGI. With 2 bases removed from V and 7 bases from J, the gap between germline ends came to 17 bases. Clones were read by immunoSEQ multiplex PCR, and TCRdb kept only the in-frame ones, dropping some. Of around 140,000 clones in the sample, around nine tenths were seen once. With respect to this clone: The antigen remains undetermined.

The rearrangement links TRBV6-5 to TRBJ1-1; D possibly corresponds to TRBD1 (6 bases). The sequence derives from an adult in good health. The specimen comprised peripheral blood, sampled on day 0 of AZD1222 vaccination. The CDR3 DNA reads as TGTGCCAGCAGTTACCGTCACCGCTACAGGGATGAAGCTTTCTTT. It translates to CASSYRHRYRDEAFF.